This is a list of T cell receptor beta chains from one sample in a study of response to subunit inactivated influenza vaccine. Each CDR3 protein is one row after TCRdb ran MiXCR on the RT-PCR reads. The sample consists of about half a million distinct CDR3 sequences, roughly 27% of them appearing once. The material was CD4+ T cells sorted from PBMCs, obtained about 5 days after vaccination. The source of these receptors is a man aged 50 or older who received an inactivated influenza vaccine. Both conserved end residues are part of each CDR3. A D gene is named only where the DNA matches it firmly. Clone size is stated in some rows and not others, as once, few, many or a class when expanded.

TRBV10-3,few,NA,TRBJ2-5,TGTGCCATCAGTGTAACGGGGTTGGGTCAAGAGACCCAGTACTTC,CAISVTGLGQETQYF
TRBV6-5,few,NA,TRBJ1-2,TGTGCCAGCAGTTACTCGATAGGAGGGGACTATGGCTACACCTTC,CASSYSIGGDYGYTF
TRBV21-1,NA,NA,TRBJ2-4,TGTGCCAGCAGCAAAGGGACTGGGGATCAGGAAGCCAAAAACATTCAGTACTTC,CASSKGTGDQEAKNIQYF
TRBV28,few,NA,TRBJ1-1,TGTGCCAGCAGCTACTACATGAACACTGAAGCTTTCTTT,CASSYYMNTEAFF
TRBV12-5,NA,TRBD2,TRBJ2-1,TGTGCTAGTGGGGGACTAGCGGGAGACAATGAGCAGTTCTTC,CASGGLAGDNEQFF
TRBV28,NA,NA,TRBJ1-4,TGTGCCAGCAGTTTATTTGCTCAGCGACAGTCTGAAAAACTGTTTTTT,CASSLFAQRQSEKLFF
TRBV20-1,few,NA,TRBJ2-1,TGCAGTGCTAGTGGCCGGAGGGAGCAGTTCTTC,CSASGRREQFF
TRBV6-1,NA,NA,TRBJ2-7,TGTGCCAGCAGGTCTACAGGGTTCCCGTACGAGCAGTACTTC,CASRSTGFPYEQYF
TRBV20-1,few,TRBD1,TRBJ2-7,TGCAGTGCCCAAGGACAGGGAAACACCTACGAGCAGTACTTC,CSAQGQGNTYEQYF
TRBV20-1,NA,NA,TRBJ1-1,TGCAGTGCTAGGAGCCTCACTGAAGCTTTCTTT,CSARSLTEAFF
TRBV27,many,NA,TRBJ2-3,TGTGCCAGCAGTTTAATTGGCGTCGACACAGATACGCAGTATTTT,CASSLIGVDTDTQYF
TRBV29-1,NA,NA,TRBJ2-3,TGCAGCGTTGATGTCGCGGCCACAGATACGCAGTATTTT,CSVDVAATDTQYF
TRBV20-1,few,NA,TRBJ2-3,TGCAGTGCCCCGGTGGATATCTTAGATACGCAGTATTTT,CSAPVDILDTQYF
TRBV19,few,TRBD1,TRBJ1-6,TGTGCCAGTAGACCACGGACAGGGCGTGGGTATGCACCCCTCCACTTT,CASRPRTGRGYAPLHF
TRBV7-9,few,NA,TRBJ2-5,TGTGCCAGCAGCTTTCTCCGGAACCAAGAGACCCAGTACTTC,CASSFLRNQETQYF
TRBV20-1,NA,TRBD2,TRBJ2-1,TGCAGTGCTAGTTTGCTAGCGGGAGTGGGGAATGAGCAGTTCTTC,CSASLLAGVGNEQFF
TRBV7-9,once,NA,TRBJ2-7,TGTGCCAGCAGCTTAGACAGGGTGATCAACGAGCAGTACTTC,CASSLDRVINEQYF
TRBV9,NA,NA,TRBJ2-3,TGTGCCAGCAGCGTAGAAGGGTTAGGTGATACGCAGTATTTT,CASSVEGLGDTQYF
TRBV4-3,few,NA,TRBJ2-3,TGCGCCAGCAGCCTCCGATGGTCAAGCACAGATACGCAGTATTTT,CASSLRWSSTDTQYF
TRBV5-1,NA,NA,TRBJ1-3,TGCGCCAGCAGCGATACAGGATCTGGAAACACCATATATTTT,CASSDTGSGNTIYF
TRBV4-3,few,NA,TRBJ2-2,TGCGCCAGCAGCCAAGACACTAGGACGGGATCAAACACCGGGGAGCTGTTTTTT,CASSQDTRTGSNTGELFF
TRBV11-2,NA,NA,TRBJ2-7,TGTGCCAGCAGCCAACAGACTAGCTCCTACGAGCAGTACTTC,CASSQQTSSYEQYF
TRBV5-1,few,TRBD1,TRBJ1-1,TGCGCCAGCAGCTTAGTTGGGCAGGGGGTTTACACTGAAGCTTTCTTT,CASSLVGQGVYTEAFF
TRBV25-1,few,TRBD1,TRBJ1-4,TGTGCCAGCAGTGACTCGACAGGGATCTTAGAAAAACTGTTTTTT,CASSDSTGILEKLFF
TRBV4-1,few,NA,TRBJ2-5,TGCGCCAGCAGCCACTTCTCGGGACTGCAAGAGACCCAGTACTTC,CASSHFSGLQETQYF
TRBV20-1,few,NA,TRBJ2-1,TGCAGTGCTACAAGGGAGTCAGCGGAGCAGTTCTTC,CSATRESAEQFF
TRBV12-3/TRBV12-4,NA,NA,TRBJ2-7,TGTGCCAGCAGTCCCGGGACAGTCTCGGGGGCCTACGAGCAGTACTTC,CASSPGTVSGAYEQYF
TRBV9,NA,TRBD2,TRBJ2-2,TGTGCCAGCAGCGTCGGGACTAGCGGCCACACCGGGGAGCTGTTTTTT,CASSVGTSGHTGELFF
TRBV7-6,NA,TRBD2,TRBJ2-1,TGTGCCAGCAGCTCTGGTCTAGCGGGTATTGAGCAGTTCTTC,CASSSGLAGIEQFF
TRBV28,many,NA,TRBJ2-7,TGTGCCAGCAAACGGTGGGCAGCTGACTACGAGCAGTACTTC,CASKRWAADYEQYF
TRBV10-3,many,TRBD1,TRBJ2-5,TGTGCCTCCTCTTCCGGACAGGGACAAGAGACCCAGTACTTC,CASSSGQGQETQYF
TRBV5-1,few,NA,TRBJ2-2,TGCGCCAGCAGCCCCCGGACCACGAACACCGGGGAGCTGTTTTTT,CASSPRTTNTGELFF
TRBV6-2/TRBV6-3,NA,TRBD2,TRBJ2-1,TGTGCCAGCACCCAGACCGGGACTAGTAATGAGCAGTTCTTC,CASTQTGTSNEQFF
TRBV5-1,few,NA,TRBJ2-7,TGCGCCAGCAGCTTGGATTGGGGGTACGAGCAGTACTTC,CASSLDWGYEQYF
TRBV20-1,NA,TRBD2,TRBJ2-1,TGCAGTGCTAGAGACCGACTAGCGGGGAGCTCCTACAATGAGCAGTTCTTC,CSARDRLAGSSYNEQFF
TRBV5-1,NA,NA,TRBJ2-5,TGCGCCAGCAAGGAGGGGGCAGGGGGAGAGACCCAGTACTTC,CASKEGAGGETQYF
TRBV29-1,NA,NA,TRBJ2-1,TGCAGCGTTGAAGGGGAAGCCTACAATGAGCAGTTCTTC,CSVEGEAYNEQFF
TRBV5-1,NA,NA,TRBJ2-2,TGCGCCAGCGAGAGGGACCCCCCGGGAACCGGGGAGCTGTTTTTT,CASERDPPGTGELFF
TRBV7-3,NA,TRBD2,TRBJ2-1,TGTGCCAGCAGCTTATGGGAGGGCCCCTACAATGAGCAGTTCTTC,CASSLWEGPYNEQFF
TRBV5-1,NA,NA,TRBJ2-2,TGCGCCAGCAGCTTGAACCACGCGAACACCGGGGAGCTGTTTTTT,CASSLNHANTGELFF
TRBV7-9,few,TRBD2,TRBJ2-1,TGTGCCAGCAAGGCCCCTCGAGGGACTAGCGGGAGCGGTGGGCAGTTCTTC,CASKAPRGTSGSGGQFF
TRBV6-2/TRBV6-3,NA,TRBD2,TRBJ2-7,TGTGCCAGCACCTTAGCGGGAGCCCACGAGCAGTACTTC,CASTLAGAHEQYF
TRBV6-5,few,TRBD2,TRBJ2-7,TGTGCCAGCAGTTACTCGACTAGCGGGGGGGCCTACGAGCAGTACTTC,CASSYSTSGGAYEQYF
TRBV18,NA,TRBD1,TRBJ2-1,TGTGCCAGCTCACCCGGGACAGGGACCAATGAGCAGTTCTTC,CASSPGTGTNEQFF
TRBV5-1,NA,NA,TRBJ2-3,TGCGCCAGCAGCTTGTCGACAAGGGTTAGCACAGATACGCAGTATTTT,CASSLSTRVSTDTQYF
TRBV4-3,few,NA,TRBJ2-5,TGCGCCAGCAGCCAAGATCTTGGGCGCGAGACCCAGTACTTC,CASSQDLGRETQYF
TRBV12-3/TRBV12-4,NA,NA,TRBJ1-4,TGTGCCAGCAGTGGTGGAGGGGATGGTAATGAAAAACTGTTTTTT,CASSGGGDGNEKLFF
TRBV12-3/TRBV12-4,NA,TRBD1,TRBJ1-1,TGTGCCAGCAGTTTAGGGACAGGGACTGAAGCTTTCTTT,CASSLGTGTEAFF
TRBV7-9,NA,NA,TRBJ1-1,TGTGCCAGCAGCTTAGAACAGGACACTGAAGCTTTCTTT,CASSLEQDTEAFF
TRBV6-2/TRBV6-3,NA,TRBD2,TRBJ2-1,TGTGCCAGCACGGTAGCGAGCGGGGTATCTTATGCCCCTGATCAGTTCTTC,CASTVASGVSYAPDQFF
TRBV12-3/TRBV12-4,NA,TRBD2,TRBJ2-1,TGTGCCAGCAGTTTTAGCGGGACTAGCGGGGTATCTCGGTTCTTC,CASSFSGTSGVSRFF
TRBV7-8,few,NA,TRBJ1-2,TGTGCCAGCTCCCGGACGGCCTCTAACTATGGCTACACCTTC,CASSRTASNYGYTF
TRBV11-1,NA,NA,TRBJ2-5,TGTGCCAGCAGCCCATGGTTGGGGGTTACCGACGGAGAGACCCAGTACTTC,CASSPWLGVTDGETQYF
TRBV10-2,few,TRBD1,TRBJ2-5,TGCGCCAGCCGGACGACAGGGGGAAGGAGGCAAGAGACCCAGTACTTC,CASRTTGGRRQETQYF
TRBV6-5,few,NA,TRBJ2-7,TGTGCCAGCAGTTTTGGACCAACCTACGAGCAGTACTTC,CASSFGPTYEQYF
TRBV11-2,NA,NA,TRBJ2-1,TGTGCCAGCAGCCGAGTTATGGCAGAGCAGTTCTTC,CASSRVMAEQFF
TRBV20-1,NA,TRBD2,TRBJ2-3,TGCAGTGCCCCGGATCCACGGGAGGGCCAGGGAGATACGCAGTATTTT,CSAPDPREGQGDTQYF